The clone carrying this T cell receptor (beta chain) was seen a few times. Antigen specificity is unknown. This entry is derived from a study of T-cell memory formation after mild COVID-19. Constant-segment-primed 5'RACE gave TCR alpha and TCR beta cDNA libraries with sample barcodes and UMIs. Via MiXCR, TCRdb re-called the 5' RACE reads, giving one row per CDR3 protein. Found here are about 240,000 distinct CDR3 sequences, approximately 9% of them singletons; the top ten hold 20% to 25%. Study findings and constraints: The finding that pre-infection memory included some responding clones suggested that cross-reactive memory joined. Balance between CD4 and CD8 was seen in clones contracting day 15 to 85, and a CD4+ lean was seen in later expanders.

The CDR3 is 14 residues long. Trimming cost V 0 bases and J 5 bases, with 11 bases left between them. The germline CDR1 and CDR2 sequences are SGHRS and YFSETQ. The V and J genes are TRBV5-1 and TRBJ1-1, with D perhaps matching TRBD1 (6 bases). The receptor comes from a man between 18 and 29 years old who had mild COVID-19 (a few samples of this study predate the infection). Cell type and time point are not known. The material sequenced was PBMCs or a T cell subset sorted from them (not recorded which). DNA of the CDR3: TGCGCCAGCAGCTTGGGGTGGAGGGGGACTGAAGCTTTCTTT. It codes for CASSLGWRGTEAFF.